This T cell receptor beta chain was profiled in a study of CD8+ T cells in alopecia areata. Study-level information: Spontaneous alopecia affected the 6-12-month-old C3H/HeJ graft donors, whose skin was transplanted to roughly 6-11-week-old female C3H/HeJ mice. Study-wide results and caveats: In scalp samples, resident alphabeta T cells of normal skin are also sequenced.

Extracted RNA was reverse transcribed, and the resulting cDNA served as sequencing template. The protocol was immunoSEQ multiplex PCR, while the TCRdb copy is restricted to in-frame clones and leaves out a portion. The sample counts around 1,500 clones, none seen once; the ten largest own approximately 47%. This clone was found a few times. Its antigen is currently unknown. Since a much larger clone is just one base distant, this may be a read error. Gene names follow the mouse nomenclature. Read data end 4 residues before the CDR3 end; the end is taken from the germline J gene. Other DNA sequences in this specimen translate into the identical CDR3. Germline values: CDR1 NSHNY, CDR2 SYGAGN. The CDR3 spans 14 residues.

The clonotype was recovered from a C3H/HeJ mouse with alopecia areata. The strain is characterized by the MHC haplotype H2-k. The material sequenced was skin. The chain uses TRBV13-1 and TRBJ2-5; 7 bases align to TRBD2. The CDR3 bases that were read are TGTGCCAGCAGTGAGTGGCTGGGGGACGAC. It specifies CASSEWLGDD. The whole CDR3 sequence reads CASSEWLGDDTQYF.